This TCR beta chain was sequenced in a study of T cells after posttransplantation cyclophosphamide. General study findings and limits: Blood and skin or GI T cell repertoires showed limited TRB overlap.

Cyclophosphamide on days +3 and +4 followed busulfan-fludarabine conditioning and a marrow graft. Sequencing used immunoSEQ multiplex PCR; TCRdb keeps in-frame clones, though not all of them. The sample has tens of thousands of clones, 90% seen once; the top ten hold less than 2.5%. This clone was seen a handful of times. Its antigen is currently unknown. After removal of 2 bases from V and 3 bases from J, the junction contained 4 bases not matched to a gene. This CDR3 has 14 amino acids. From germline, CDR1 is SQVTM and CDR2 ANQGSEA. The sequencing used PBMCs, collected roughly 59 days after allogeneic stem cell transplant with posttransplant cyclophosphamide. The chain couples TRBV29-1 to TRBJ1-1, with 9 positions matching TRBD1. The sequence came from a male patient between 60 and 69 years old who received an allogeneic stem cell transplant from a related donor and was CMV-positive. The graft donor may have contributed some T cells. CDR3 sequence reads: CSVEPRDRDTEAFF. In DNA, the CDR3 is TGCAGCGTTGAACCACGGGACAGGGACACTGAAGCTTTCTTT.